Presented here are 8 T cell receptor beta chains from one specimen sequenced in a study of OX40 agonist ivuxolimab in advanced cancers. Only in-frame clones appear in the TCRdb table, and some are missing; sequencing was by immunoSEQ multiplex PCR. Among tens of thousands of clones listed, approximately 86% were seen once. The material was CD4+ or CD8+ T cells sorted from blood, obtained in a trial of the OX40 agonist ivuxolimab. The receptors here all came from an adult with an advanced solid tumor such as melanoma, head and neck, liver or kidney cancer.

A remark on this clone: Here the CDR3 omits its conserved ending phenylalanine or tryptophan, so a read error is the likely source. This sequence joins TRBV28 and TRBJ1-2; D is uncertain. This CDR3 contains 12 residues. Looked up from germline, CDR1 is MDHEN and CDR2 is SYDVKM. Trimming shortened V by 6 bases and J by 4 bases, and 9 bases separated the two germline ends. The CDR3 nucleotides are TGTGCCAGCAGAGGAGAAATCTATGGCTACACCCTC. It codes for CASRGEIYGYTL.

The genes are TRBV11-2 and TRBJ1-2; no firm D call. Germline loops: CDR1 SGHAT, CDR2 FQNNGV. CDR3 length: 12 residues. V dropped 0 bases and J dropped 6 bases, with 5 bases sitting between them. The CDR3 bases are TGTGCCAGCAGCTTAGAAACACATGGCTACACCTTC. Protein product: CASSLETHGYTF.

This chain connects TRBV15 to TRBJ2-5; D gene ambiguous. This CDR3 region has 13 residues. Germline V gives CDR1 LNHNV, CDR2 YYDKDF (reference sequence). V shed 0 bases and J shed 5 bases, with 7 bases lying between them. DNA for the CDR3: TGTGCCACCAGCAGAGATACCCTGGAGACCCAGTACTTC. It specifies CATSRDTLETQYF.

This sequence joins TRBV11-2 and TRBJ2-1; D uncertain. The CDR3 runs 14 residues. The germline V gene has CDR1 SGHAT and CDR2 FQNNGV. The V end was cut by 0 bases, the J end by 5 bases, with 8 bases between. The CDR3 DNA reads TGTGCCAGCAGCTTAGATCGGTCCCACAATGAGCAGTTCTTC. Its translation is CASSLDRSHNEQFF. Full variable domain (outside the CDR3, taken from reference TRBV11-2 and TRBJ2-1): EAGVAQSPRYKIIEKRQSVAFWCNPISGHATLYWYQQILGQGPKLLIQFQNNGVVDDSQLPKDRFSAERLKGVDSTLKIQPAKLEDSAVYLCASSLDRSHNEQFFGPGTRLTVL.

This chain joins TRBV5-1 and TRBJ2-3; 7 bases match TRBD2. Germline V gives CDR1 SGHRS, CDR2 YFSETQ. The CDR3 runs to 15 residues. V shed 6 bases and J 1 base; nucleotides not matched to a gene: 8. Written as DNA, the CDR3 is TGCGCCAGCACCCAACGCGGGAGTGGCACAGATACGCAGTATTTT. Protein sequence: CASTQRGSGTDTQYF.

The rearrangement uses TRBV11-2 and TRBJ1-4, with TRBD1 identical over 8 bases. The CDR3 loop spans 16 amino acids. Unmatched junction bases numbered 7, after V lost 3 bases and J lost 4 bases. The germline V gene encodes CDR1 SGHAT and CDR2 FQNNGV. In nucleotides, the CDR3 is TGTGCCAGCAGCTTGGGCAGGGGGCTTCGTAATGAAAAACTGTTTTTT. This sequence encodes CASSLGRGLRNEKLFF.

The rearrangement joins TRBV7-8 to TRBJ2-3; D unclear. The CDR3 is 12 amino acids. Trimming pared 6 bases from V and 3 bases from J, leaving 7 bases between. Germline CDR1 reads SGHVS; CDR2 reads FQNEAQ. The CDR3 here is CASSDTTDTQYF. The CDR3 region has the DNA TGTGCCAGCAGTGACACTACAGATACGCAGTATTTT. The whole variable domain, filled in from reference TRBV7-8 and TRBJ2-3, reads GAGVSQSPRYKVAKRGQDVALRCDPISGHVSLFWYQQALGQGPEFLTYFQNEAQLDKSGLPSDRFFAERPEGSVSTLKIQRTQQEDSAVYLCASSDTTDTQYFGPGTRLTVL.

The CDR3 loop reads CASSLGTAYNEQFF. For the CDR3, the DNA is TGTGCCAGCAGCTTAGGGACCGCTTACAATGAGCAGTTCTTC. The V and J genes are TRBV7-2 and TRBJ2-1; D gene ambiguous. The CDR3 covers 14 residues. Between the trimmed V and J ends, which lost 1 base and 4 bases, there was a span of 8 bases. The germline V gene has CDR1 SGHTA and CDR2 FQGNSA.